These T cell receptor beta chains were read from a single sample in a study of patients and donors after allogeneic stem cell transplantation. One entry per CDR3 protein, called by TCRdb with MiXCR from the RT-PCR reads. The sample has under 30,000 distinct CDR3 sequences, roughly 7.3% seen once. The sequenced material came from blood, either unsorted or a sorted T cell fraction (not recorded which). All receptors derive from a human donor who was either an allogeneic HSCT recipient or a stem cell or donor lymphocyte infusion donor (not recorded which). It is not recorded whose cells these are; they may come from a transplant donor. Both conserved end residues are part of each CDR3. The order of the fields is clone size, D gene, V gene, J gene, CDR3 protein, CDR3 DNA. The D gene is left open where the match is weak. The size entry is marked missing in some rows and otherwise reads once, few, many or a size class.

>few|-|TRBV7-3|TRBJ2-5
CASSPIAERGGTQYF
TGTGCCAGCAGCCCAATAGCGGAAAGGGGGGGAACCCAGTACTTC
>-|-|TRBV9|TRBJ1-4
CASSPRQRYSRSTNEKLFF
TGTGCCAGCAGCCCTCGACAGAGATACTCCCGCTCAACTAATGAAAAACTGTTTTTT
>-|TRBD2|TRBV2|TRBJ2-2
CASSLSGGRSTGELFF
TGTGCCAGCAGTCTTTCGGGCGGGAGATCCACCGGGGAGCTGTTTTTT
>many|-|TRBV18|TRBJ2-7
CASSPLGPPHYEQYF
TGTGCCAGCTCACCACTGGGGCCGCCTCACTACGAGCAGTACTTC
>few|-|TRBV12-3/TRBV12-4|TRBJ2-1
CASRRAPRGVNEQFF
TGTGCCAGCAGGCGGGCTCCCCGGGGCGTCAATGAGCAGTTCTTC
>many|-|TRBV24-1|TRBJ1-5
CATSEDSGNSNQPQHF
TGTGCCACCAGTGAAGACAGCGGAAATAGCAATCAGCCCCAGCATTTT
>many|TRBD1|TRBV5-1|TRBJ2-1
CASSPTPGQYNEQFF
TGCGCCAGCAGCCCAACCCCGGGACAGTACAATGAGCAGTTCTTC
>-|TRBD1|TRBV20-1|TRBJ1-2
CSAGTAYGYTF
TGCAGTGCTGGGACAGCCTATGGCTACACCTTC
>-|-|TRBV2|TRBJ2-4
CASRDYKNIQYF
TGTGCCAGCAGAGACTACAAAAACATTCAGTACTTC
>many|-|TRBV6-5|TRBJ1-1
CASSYSRQMNTEAFF
TGTGCCAGCAGTTACTCGAGGCAGATGAACACTGAAGCTTTCTTT
>many|TRBD2|TRBV2|TRBJ2-1
CASRRLAGGLSAYNEQFF
TGTGCCAGCAGAAGACTAGCGGGGGGGCTTAGCGCCTACAATGAGCAGTTCTTC
>many|TRBD1|TRBV7-9|TRBJ2-3
CASSWGQGFTDTQYF
TGTGCCAGCAGCTGGGGACAGGGTTTCACAGATACGCAGTATTTT
>-|-|TRBV28|TRBJ1-5
CASSSKPQHF
TGTGCCAGCAGTTCTAAGCCCCAGCATTTT
>few|-|TRBV5-1|TRBJ2-1
CASSLVGTSRYNEQFF
TGCGCCAGCAGCTTGGTAGGAACCAGCCGCTACAATGAGCAGTTCTTC
>many|-|TRBV7-3|TRBJ2-1
CASSYDPESSYNEQFF
TGTGCCAGCAGTTATGATCCGGAGAGCTCCTACAATGAGCAGTTCTTC
>few|-|TRBV3-1|TRBJ1-6
CASSQSRHSPLHF
TGTGCCAGCAGCCAATCTAGACATTCACCCCTCCACTTT
>many|-|TRBV7-3|TRBJ1-1
CASSEARMGLAFF
TGTGCCAGCAGCGAGGCCCGGATGGGTTTAGCTTTCTTT
>few|TRBD2|TRBV7-9|TRBJ2-7
CASSLRRGDEQYF
TGTGCCAGCAGCTTAAGGCGGGGGGACGAGCAGTACTTC
>-|TRBD2|TRBV20-1|TRBJ2-2
CSAVGLAGGETGELFF
TGCAGTGCCGTAGGGTTAGCGGGAGGCGAAACCGGGGAGCTGTTTTTT
>many|-|TRBV6-2/TRBV6-3|TRBJ1-1
CASSYNSNTEAFF
TGTGCCAGCAGTTATAACTCGAACACTGAAGCTTTCTTT
>few|-|TRBV28|TRBJ1-1
CASSLPMNTEAFF
TGTGCCAGCAGTCTCCCCATGAACACTGAAGCTTTCTTT
>-|TRBD1|TRBV3-1|TRBJ1-6
CASSQDTGVPPLHF
TGTGCCAGCAGCCAAGATACAGGGGTACCACCCCTCCACTTT
>many|-|TRBV20-1|TRBJ1-1
CSARAVSWETEAFF
TGCAGTGCTAGAGCCGTTAGTTGGGAAACTGAAGCTTTCTTT
>many|-|TRBV12-3/TRBV12-4|TRBJ1-1
CASSRPDRLNTEAFF
TGTGCCAGCAGCCGCCCGGACAGATTGAACACTGAAGCTTTCTTT
>once|TRBD2|TRBV7-9|TRBJ2-3
CASSLVSGGSTDTQYF
TGTGCCAGCAGCCTAGTATCGGGAGGCAGCACAGATACGCAGTATTTT
>-|TRBD1|TRBV12-3/TRBV12-4|TRBJ1-5
CASSGTGEVQPQHF
TGTGCCAGCAGCGGGACAGGGGAGGTTCAGCCCCAGCATTTT
>many|-|TRBV20-1|TRBJ2-3
CSTKAGRSSTDTQYF
TGCAGTACAAAGGCGGGGCGCAGTAGCACAGATACGCAGTATTTT
>many|-|TRBV7-9|TRBJ2-3
CASSSNTDTQYF
TGTGCCAGCAGCTCAAACACAGATACGCAGTATTTT
>many|TRBD2|TRBV7-9|TRBJ2-1
CASSRRLAGVNEQFF
TGTGCCAGCAGCCGAAGACTAGCGGGAGTCAATGAGCAGTTCTTC
>many|-|TRBV6-1|TRBJ2-3
CASSRRDPLGGDTQYF
TGTGCCAGCAGTCGCCGGGACCCCCTTGGGGGGGATACGCAGTATTTT
>many|-|TRBV18|TRBJ1-3
CASSPLSGNSGNTIYF
TGTGCCAGCTCACCACTTTCGGGGAACTCTGGAAACACCATATATTTT
>many|-|TRBV20-1|TRBJ2-7
CSASDGTGQYF
TGCAGTGCTAGTGACGGCACGGGGCAGTACTTC
>many|TRBD2|TRBV7-9|TRBJ2-5
CASSLTSGKETQYF
TGTGCCAGCAGCCTGACTAGCGGTAAAGAGACCCAGTACTTC
>few|-|TRBV7-9|TRBJ1-1
CASNSDRVNTEAFF
TGTGCCAGCAACTCGGACAGAGTGAACACTGAAGCTTTCTTT
>many|TRBD1|TRBV4-1|TRBJ1-1
CASSQTHTGEIRAFF
TGCGCCAGCAGCCAAACCCACACAGGGGAAATCCGAGCTTTCTTT
>-|TRBD1|TRBV9|TRBJ1-6
CASSTRGGLTPNLHF
TGTGCCAGCAGCACCAGGGGGGGACTGACGCCCAACCTCCACTTT
>once|TRBD2|TRBV9|TRBJ2-1
CASSDVAGGPWDEQFF
TGTGCCAGCAGCGACGTAGCGGGAGGGCCTTGGGATGAGCAGTTCTTC